One sample yielded the 6 T cell receptor beta chains listed below, sequenced in a study of blood T cells in healthy people across ages. It was with a sample-barcoded 5' primer and a J-beta primer mix that a second PCR of about 6 to 12 cycles was run. TCRdb reanalysed the 5' RACE reads using MiXCR and keeps one entry per CDR3 protein. The repertoire holds 700,000 or so distinct CDR3 sequences, with around 38% as singletons. The sample comprised blood. The receptors here all came from a man older than 75 in good health.

This clonotype was counted a single time. In this CDR3 the conserved last residue, phenylalanine or tryptophan, is missing, so a read error is likely. V and J are TRBV27 and TRBJ2-5; tentatively, D is TRBD2 (6 bases). V gave up 2 bases and J gave up 11 bases, with 24 bases separating them. CDR3 length equals 16 residues. CDR1 MNHEY and CDR2 SMNVEV come from the germline V gene (reference sequence). This CDR3 reads CASSLGGTQLLYEQYY. The CDR3 DNA follows: TGTGCCAGCAGTTTAGGCGGGACCCAATTACTCTATGAGCAGTACTAC.

This clonotype occurred a few times. This chain links TRBV4-2 with TRBJ2-7, with 14 bases matching TRBD2. The CDR3 loop spans 19 amino acids. V lost 4 bases and J lost 2; bases outside the gene matches: 13. The V gene's germline CDR1 is LGHNA and CDR2 YNFKEQ. CDR3 loop: CASSPLTSGRARFPYEQYF. The CDR3 DNA follows: TGTGCCAGCAGCCCGCTGACTAGCGGGAGGGCCAGGTTTCCCTACGAGCAGTACTTC.

As concerns this clonotype: A much larger clone lies a single base off, so this may be a read error. V usage is TRBV6-6 and J usage is TRBJ1-4; possible D gene TRBD1, 5 bases. CDR1 is MNHNY and CDR2 is SVGAGI in the germline V gene (reference sequence). Trimming removed 4 bases from V and 5 bases from J, with 14 bases in between. This CDR3 contains 15 residues. In nucleotides, the CDR3 is TGTGCCAGCAGTTGCGGGGGGGAGAAGAATGAAAAACTGTTTTTT. It yields the protein CASSCGGEKNEKLFF.

The genes are TRBV7-2 and TRBJ2-7; tentatively, D is TRBD2 (6 bases). V was trimmed by 3 bases and J by 3 bases, leaving 9 bases between them. CDR3 length: 13 amino acids. Germline CDR1 reads SGHTA; CDR2 reads FQGNSA. Here the CDR3 reads CASSFGRGYEQYF. The CDR3 nucleotides read TGTGCCAGCAGCTTTGGGCGGGGCTACGAGCAGTACTTC. Full variable domain (missing parts from reference TRBV7-2 and TRBJ2-7): GAGVSQSPSNKVTEKGKDVELRCDPISGHTALYWYRQSLGQGLEFLIYFQGNSAPDKSGLPSDRFSAERTGGSVSTLTIQRTQQEDSAVYLCASSFGRGYEQYFGPGTRLTVT.

The rearrangement uses TRBV2 and TRBJ1-2, with no clear D. V lost 4 bases and J 2 bases, leaving 5 bases between the germline ends. The CDR3 is 12 amino acids. Germline values: CDR1 SNHLY, CDR2 FYNNEI. CDR3 region: CASSASNYGYTF. The CDR3 DNA reads TGTGCCAGCAGTGCAAGCAACTATGGCTACACCTTC.

The chain carries TRBV2 and TRBJ2-5; the match to TRBD2 covers 13 bases. The CDR3 is 19 residues long. Germline V CDR1 and CDR2: SNHLY, FYNNEI. Trimming cost V 4 bases and J 1 base; bases outside gene matches: 12. CDR3 coding DNA: TGTGCCAGCAGTGCCGAAGGAGGACTAGCGGGGGCGACCCAAGAGACCCAGTACTTC. This codes for CASSAEGGLAGATQETQYF.